Listed below are T cell receptor beta chains from one sample, sequenced in a study of blood T cells in healthy people across ages. TCRdb analysed the 5' RACE reads with MiXCR anew, one entry per CDR3 protein. The profile covers around 1,600,000 distinct CDR3 sequences, with under 55% appearing a single time and around 4% taken by the ten largest. Sequenced sample: blood. These receptors were taken from a woman younger than 35 in good health. Each CDR3 is given with its conserved first and last residue. A clone size is listed for some rows: how often the clone was seen (once, few, many), or a class if it is expanded.

TRBJ1-4	TRBV4-3	.	CASSQDWEKLFF
TRBJ2-5	TRBV20-1	.	CSARTDPNNEQYF
TRBJ1-4	TRBV25-1	.	CASSESQGNEKLFF
TRBJ1-2	TRBV9	.	CARRNPGQGIGYTF
TRBJ2-1	TRBV18	once	CASSPPDRASEQFF
TRBJ2-7	TRBV6-5	few	CASSGSGGLEQYF
TRBJ2-5	TRBV27	few	CASSPPGLAEETQYF
TRBJ2-7	TRBV9	few	CASSVGGGTLEQYF
TRBJ2-2	TRBV20-1	few	CSAPPSGRTGELFF
TRBJ1-1	TRBV28	.	CASSLLKNTEAFF
TRBJ2-1	TRBV5-6	few	CASSVGYGDEQFF
TRBJ1-4	TRBV6-1	.	CASTEGLGRSNEKLFF
TRBJ2-7	TRBV27	few	CASSLPKTSGQIYEQYF
TRBJ2-1	TRBV24-1	few	CATSDLGGNEQFF
TRBJ1-1	TRBV6-5	.	CASSQDRARNTEAFF
TRBJ2-3	TRBV11-2	.	CASSLVRGRTDTQYF
TRBJ2-7	TRBV27	few	CASTTLGDRGEQYF
TRBJ2-1	TRBV10-3	few	CAISPGDNEQFF
TRBJ1-1	TRBV7-9	.	CASSRLMVGTEAFF
TRBJ1-1	TRBV27	few	CASSVGGETEAFF
TRBJ2-7	TRBV29-1	few	CSVARNYEQYF
TRBJ2-1	TRBV7-8	.	CASSPGTSGRVKQFF
TRBJ2-5	TRBV4-3	.	CASSQTTGTGHNEQYF
TRBJ2-6	TRBV10-3	.	CAISGTGANVLTF
TRBJ1-2	TRBV3-1	few	CASSQTEGHGYTF
TRBJ2-3	TRBV7-2	few	CASSSDYYSTDTQYF